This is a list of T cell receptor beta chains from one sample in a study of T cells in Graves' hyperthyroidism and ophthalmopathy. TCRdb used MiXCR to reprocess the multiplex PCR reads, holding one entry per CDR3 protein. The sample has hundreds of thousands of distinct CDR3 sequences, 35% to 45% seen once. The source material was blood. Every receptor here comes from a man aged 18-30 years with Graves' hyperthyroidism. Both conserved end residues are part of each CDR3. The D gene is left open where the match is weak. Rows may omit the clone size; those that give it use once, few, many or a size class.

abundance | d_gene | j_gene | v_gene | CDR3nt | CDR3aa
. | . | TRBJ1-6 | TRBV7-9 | TGTGCCAGCAGCTTTGCCGGGACGCATAGTTCACCCCTCCACTTT | CASSFAGTHSSPLHF
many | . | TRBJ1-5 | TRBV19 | TGTGCCAGTAGTATCGAGGGCGGGCAGCCCCAGCATTTT | CASSIEGGQPQHF
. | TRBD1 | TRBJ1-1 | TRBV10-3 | TGTGCCAGCAGTGAAGGGGGACAGGGGTGGACTGAAGCTTTCTTT | CASSEGGQGWTEAFF
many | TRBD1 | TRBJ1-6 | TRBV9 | TGTGCCAGCAGCGTAACAGGGGGTTCACCCCTCCACTTT | CASSVTGGSPLHF
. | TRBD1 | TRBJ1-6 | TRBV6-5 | TGTGCCAGCAGAAACCGCGTCACAGGGGGCGCAGGGAATTCACCCCTCCACTTT | CASRNRVTGGAGNSPLHF
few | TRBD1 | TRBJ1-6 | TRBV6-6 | TGTGCCAGCAGTTCCCCCGGGACAGGACATTCACCCCTCCACTTT | CASSSPGTGHSPLHF
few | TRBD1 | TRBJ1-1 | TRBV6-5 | TGTGCCAGCAGCCATAGAGAGACAGGGGACACTGAAGCTTTCTTT | CASSHRETGDTEAFF
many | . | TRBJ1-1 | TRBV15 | TGTGCCACCAGCAGAGATCGGTCGAACACTGAAGCTTTCTTT | CATSRDRSNTEAFF
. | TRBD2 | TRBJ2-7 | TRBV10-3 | TGTGCCATCAGTGAGGGGACTAGCGGGGACTACGAGCAGTACTTC | CAISEGTSGDYEQYF
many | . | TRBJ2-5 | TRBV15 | TGTGCCACCAGCAGCCTCAGCCGAGGGGAGGAGACCCAGTACTTC | CATSSLSRGEETQYF
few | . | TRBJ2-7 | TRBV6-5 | TGTGCCAGCAGCCTAATCGACAGTTCCTACGAGCAGTACTTC | CASSLIDSSYEQYF
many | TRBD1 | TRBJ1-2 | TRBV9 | TGTGCCAGCAGCCCAAGACAGGGGAACTATGGCTACACCTTC | CASSPRQGNYGYTF
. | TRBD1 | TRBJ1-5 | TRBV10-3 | TGTGCCAGCTCACCAACGCAGGGGGATCAGCCCCAGCATTTT | CASSPTQGDQPQHF
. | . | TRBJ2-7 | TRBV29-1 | TGCAGCTTAAGCGGAGCCTACGAGCAGTACTTC | CSLSGAYEQYF
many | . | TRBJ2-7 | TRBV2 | TGTGCCAGCAGTGACGGGGGGCACTACGAGCAGTACTTC | CASSDGGHYEQYF
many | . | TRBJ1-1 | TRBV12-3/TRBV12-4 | TGTGCCAGCTCCGAGGGTGAAGCTTTCTTT | CASSEGEAFF
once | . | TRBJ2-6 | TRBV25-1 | TGTGCCAGCTTAGCCCTCTCTGGGGCCAACGTCCTGACTTTC | CASLALSGANVLTF
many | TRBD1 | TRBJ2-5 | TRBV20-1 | TGCAGTGCACCAGAGACAGGGGAAGAGACCCAGTACTTC | CSAPETGEETQYF
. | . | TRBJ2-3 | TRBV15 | TGTGCCACCAGCAGAGATCGCCCAGATACGCAGTATTTT | CATSRDRPDTQYF
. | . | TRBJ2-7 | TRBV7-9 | TGTGCCAGCAGACGGCCCCTCTACGAGCAGTACTTC | CASRRPLYEQYF
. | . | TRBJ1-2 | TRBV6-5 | TGTGCCAGCAGCCCGGGACATCAGGATGGCTACACCTTC | CASSPGHQDGYTF
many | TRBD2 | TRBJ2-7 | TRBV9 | TGTGCCAGCAGCTATAGCGGGAGCGCCTCCTACGAGCAGTACTTC | CASSYSGSASYEQYF
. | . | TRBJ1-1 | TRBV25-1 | TGTGCCAGCGTAGAATGGCACACTGAAGCTTTCTTT | CASVEWHTEAFF
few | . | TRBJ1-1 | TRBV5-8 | TGTGCCAGCAGTTGGGGGACTGCAGGCACTGAAGCTTTCTTT | CASSWGTAGTEAFF
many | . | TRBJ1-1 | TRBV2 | TGTGCCAGCACGGGCCAGCAGAACACTGAAGCTTTCTTT | CASTGQQNTEAFF
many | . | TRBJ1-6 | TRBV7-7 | TGTGCTAGCAGCTTAGAGCAGCGATCACCCCTCCACTTT | CASSLEQRSPLHF
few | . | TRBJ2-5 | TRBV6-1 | TGTGCCAGCAGTTACTCCCCCGGGGAGGAGACCCAGTACTTC | CASSYSPGEETQYF
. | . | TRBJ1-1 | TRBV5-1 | TGCGCCAGCAGCTGGAGGGACGGGAGGAACACTGAAGCTTTCTTT | CASSWRDGRNTEAFF
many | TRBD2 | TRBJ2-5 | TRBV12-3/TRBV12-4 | TGTGCCAGCAGTCGGACTAGATGGGAGACCCAGTACTTC | CASSRTRWETQYF
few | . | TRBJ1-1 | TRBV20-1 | TGCAGTGCTAGATCATCGGGGGGTAACACTGAAGCTTTCTTT | CSARSSGGNTEAFF
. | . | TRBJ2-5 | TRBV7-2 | TGTGCCAGCAGCTCAGTCGCGGGATATGGAGGGACCCAGTACTTC | CASSSVAGYGGTQYF
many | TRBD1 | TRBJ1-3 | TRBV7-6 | TGTGCCAGCAGCGCTACAGGGGGGGGAAACACCATATATTTT | CASSATGGGNTIYF
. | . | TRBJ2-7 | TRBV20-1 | TGCAGTGCCTCGGGCCGGCGCTCCTACGAGCAGTACTTC | CSASGRRSYEQYF
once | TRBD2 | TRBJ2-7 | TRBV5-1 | TGCGCCAGCAGCTCGCTAGCGGGAGGAGGGCGCGACGAGCAGTGCTTC | CASSSLAGGGRDEQCF
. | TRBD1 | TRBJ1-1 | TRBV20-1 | TGCAGTGCTAGGGATTTCGACAGGGGCACTGAAGCTTTCTTT | CSARDFDRGTEAFF
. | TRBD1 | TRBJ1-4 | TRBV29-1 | TGCAGCGTACTAATGGGGACAGGTCCTAATGAAAAACTGTTTTTT | CSVLMGTGPNEKLFF
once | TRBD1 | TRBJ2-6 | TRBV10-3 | TGTGCCATCAGTGAGGACAGGGGCACTGAAGCTTTC | CAISEDRGTEAF
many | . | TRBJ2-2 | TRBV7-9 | TGTGCCAGCAGTCCCGGGACGCACACCGGGGAGCTGTTTTTT | CASSPGTHTGELFF
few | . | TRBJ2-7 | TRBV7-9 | TGTGCCAGCAGTTACCGGGAGCAGTACTTC | CASSYREQYF
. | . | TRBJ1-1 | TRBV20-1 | TGCAGTGCTAGAGGGGGCGTCGGGGGTGAAGCTTTCTTT | CSARGGVGGEAFF
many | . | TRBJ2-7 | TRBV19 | TGTGCCAGTTCTACGGGTGTCTCCTACGAGCAGTACTTC | CASSTGVSYEQYF
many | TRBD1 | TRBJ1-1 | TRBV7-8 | TGTGCCAGCAGCACCGTACAGGGGCGTCAAGCTTTCTTT | CASSTVQGRQAFF
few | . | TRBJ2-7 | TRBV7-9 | TGTGCCAGCAGCCCGGTAGGGGGGAGCGACGAGCAGTACTTC | CASSPVGGSDEQYF
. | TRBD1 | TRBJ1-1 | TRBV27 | TGTGCCAGCAGAGGACAGGGGTTTATGAACACTGAAGCTTTCTTT | CASRGQGFMNTEAFF
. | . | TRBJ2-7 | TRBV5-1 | TGCGCCAGCAGCTTGTCTCTCGGGTCAGGATCCTACGAGCAGTACTTC | CASSLSLGSGSYEQYF
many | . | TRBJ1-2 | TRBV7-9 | TGTGCCAGCAGCCTAGACGGACGCGGCTACACCTTC | CASSLDGRGYTF
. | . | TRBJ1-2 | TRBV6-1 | TGTGCCAGCGGGGCCCTGACAGGAAATAACTATGGCTACACCTTC | CASGALTGNNYGYTF
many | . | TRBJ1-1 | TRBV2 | TGTGCCAGCAGTGAAGTGGGAGGGCCGAACACTGAAGCTTTCTTT | CASSEVGGPNTEAFF
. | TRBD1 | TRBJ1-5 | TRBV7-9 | TGTGCCAGCAGCCACGGGTTGACAGGGGGCAGTCAGCCCCAGCATTTT | CASSHGLTGGSQPQHF
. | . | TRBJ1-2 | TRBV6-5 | TGTGCCAGCCTGGGGAGTACGGCCCTAGGCTACACCTTC | CASLGSTALGYTF
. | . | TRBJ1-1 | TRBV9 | TGTGCCAGCAGCGGCAGGGTGAGCACTGAAGCTTTCTTT | CASSGRVSTEAFF